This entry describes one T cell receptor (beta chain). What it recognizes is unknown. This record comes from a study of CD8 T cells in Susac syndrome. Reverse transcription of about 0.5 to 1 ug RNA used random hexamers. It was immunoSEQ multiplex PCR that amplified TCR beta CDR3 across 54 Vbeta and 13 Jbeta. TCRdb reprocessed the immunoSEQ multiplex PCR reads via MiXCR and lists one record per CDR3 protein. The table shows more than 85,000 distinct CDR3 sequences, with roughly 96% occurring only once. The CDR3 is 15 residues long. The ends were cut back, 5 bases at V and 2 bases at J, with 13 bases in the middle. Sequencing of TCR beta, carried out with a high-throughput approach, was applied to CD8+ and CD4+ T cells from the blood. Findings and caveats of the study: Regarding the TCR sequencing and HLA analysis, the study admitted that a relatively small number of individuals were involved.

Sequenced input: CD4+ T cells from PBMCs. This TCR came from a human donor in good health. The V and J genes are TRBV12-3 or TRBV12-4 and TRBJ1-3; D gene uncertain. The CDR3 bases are TGTGCCAGCAGTGCACCGGTTGGACCTGGAAACACCATATATTTT. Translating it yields CASSAPVGPGNTIYF.